This T cell receptor (beta chain) emerged from a study of cytomegalovirus exposure and HLA in healthy donors. Study-level points and caveats: Within the data, a cluster of highly shared sequence variants was likely a sequencing artifact. TCR beta chains numbering 164 were designated cytomegalovirus-associated. CMV serostatus was the only recorded immune exposure for donors. Later work found most CMV-associated TCR beta chains apparently HLA-restricted.

A note on this clone: Its antigen is unknown.

PCR employed 60 Vbeta and 13 Jbeta primers. The protocol was immunoSEQ multiplex PCR, while the TCRdb copy is restricted to in-frame clones and leaves out a portion. The repertoire holds approximately 73,000 clones, with about 81% as singletons. The receptor was derived from a man between 70 and 80 years old in good health and CMV-seronegative. The sequenced material came from PBMCs.

CDR3 nucleotide sequence: TGTGCCAGCAGCCCCCGGGTGGGTTTGGAGACCCAGTACTTC. This translates into CASSPRVGLETQYF. The chain recombines TRBV7-8 with TRBJ2-5, with D hard to call. From germline, CDR1 is SGHVS and CDR2 FQNEAQ. CDR3 length: 14 amino acids. V shed 5 bases and J shed 5 bases, with 15 bases lying between them.